This T cell receptor beta chain was identified during a study of shared clonotypes between healthy human individuals. Concerning this clone: Different DNA sequences within this sample yield the same CDR3.

Profiling relied on immunoSEQ multiplex PCR, and the TCRdb table lists in-frame clones only, not all of them. The top ten hold about 0.13% of the sample, which has some 2,100,000 clones, 95% seen once. Germline loops: CDR1 GTSNPN, CDR2 SVGIG (reference sequence). The CDR3 is 13 residues long. Trimming removed 0 bases from V and 1 base from J, with 4 bases in between. Sequencing used naive CD4+ T cells sorted from blood. Subset defined: CD45RA+ positively selected. The chain joins TRBV30 to TRBJ1-3; D not resolved. The sequence was obtained from a man aged 18 to 29 in good health. The CDR3 bases are TGTGCCTGGAGTGTATTGTCTGGAAACACCATATATTTT. Translating it yields CAWSVLSGNTIYF.